The next 9 T cell receptor beta chains were all read from a single sample in a study of T cells in Graves' hyperthyroidism and ophthalmopathy. Authors of the study amplified TCR beta CDR3 regions from RNA transcripts. The TCR CDR3 first-round RT-PCR relied on the HTBI primer set. TCRdb ran MiXCR on the multiplex PCR reads and lists one entry per CDR3 protein. Of about 610,000 distinct CDR3 sequences detected, approximately 15% appear once; the ten largest clones hold about 4%. Material for sequencing was blood. The receptors stem from a woman between 40 and 50 years old with Graves' ophthalmopathy.

This clonotype was observed at least ten times. V is TRBV6-1 and J is TRBJ2-7; D is perhaps TRBD2 (6 bases). Germline lookup yields CDR1 MNHNS and CDR2 SASEGT. The CDR3 has 15 amino acids. The ends were cut back, 6 bases at V and 0 bases at J, with 15 bases in the middle. CDR3 residues: CASRTGTLRSYEQYF. The CDR3 DNA sequence: TGTGCCAGCAGGACCGGGACTCTCCGCTCCTACGAGCAGTACTTC.

This clonotype was observed at least ten times. CDR3: CASIPGQGAFTEAFF. CDR3 in DNA: TGTGCCAGCATTCCGGGACAGGGGGCATTCACTGAAGCTTTCTTT. This chain uses TRBV6-2 or TRBV6-3 with TRBJ1-1; TRBD1 matches at 12 bases. Germline CDR1 reads MNHEY; CDR2 reads SVGEGT. With 7 bases clipped from V and 4 bases from J, the junction kept 7 bases outside the gene matches. The CDR3 totals 15 residues.

This clonotype was recorded many times. The chain employs TRBV7-2 and TRBJ2-4; D call uncertain. V was pared by 2 bases and J by 1 base, with 6 bases between. The CDR3 loop spans 14 amino acids. Germline CDR1 SGHTA, CDR2 FQGNSA. CDR3 DNA: TGTGCCAGCAGCTTATCCCCTGCCAAAAACATTCAGTACTTC. Its translation is CASSLSPAKNIQYF.

This clonotype has only a few counts. The chain recombines TRBV20-1 with TRBJ2-5, with no clear D. CDR1 DFQATT and CDR2 SNEGSKA come from the germline V gene (reference sequence). The length of the CDR3 is 12 residues. V lost 6 bases and J lost 6, with 14 bases in between. The CDR3 nucleotides are TGCAGTGCACTTGAAGAGGTGAAGACCCAGTACTTC. Translating it yields CSALEEVKTQYF.

This clonotype was detected ten times or more. The chain links TRBV3-1 to TRBJ2-5; TRBD2 matches 10 bases. V lost 6 bases and J lost 4; bases outside the gene matches: 11. Germline CDR1 reads LGHDT; CDR2 reads YNNKEL (reference sequence). This CDR3 has 16 amino acids. CDR3 region: CASRLAGAAGIETQYF. Here the CDR3 DNA reads TGTGCCAGCAGGCTAGCGGGAGCTGCGGGGATAGAGACCCAGTACTTC.

The chain combines TRBV5-5 with TRBJ2-7; tentatively, D is TRBD1 (5 bases). V was clipped by 5 bases and J by 2 bases, with 14 bases between them. The CDR3 is 14 amino acids. Germline CDR1 reads SGHKS; CDR2 reads YYEKEE (reference sequence). The CDR3 loop is CASSFTGSPYEQYF. The CDR3, as DNA: TGTGCCAGCAGTTTTACAGGATCCCCCTACGAGCAGTACTTC.

This clonotype was detected ten times or more. This chain joins TRBV6-2 or TRBV6-3 and TRBJ2-5; TRBD1 matches 7 bases. The CDR3 loop spans 16 amino acids. Germline V gene lookup returns CDR1 MNHEY and CDR2 SVGEGT. Trimming at V came to 5 bases and at J to 0 bases, leaving 9 bases not matched to a gene. CDR3 protein: CASSPHQTGHQETQYF. Here the CDR3 DNA reads TGTGCCAGCAGTCCCCATCAGACAGGGCACCAAGAGACCCAGTACTTC.

This clonotype was found many times. The chain employs TRBV4-3 and TRBJ1-2; D gene uncertain. With 2 bases removed from V and 3 bases from J, the gap between germline ends came to 16 bases. The CDR3 loop spans 16 amino acids. Germline loops: CDR1 LGHNA, CDR2 YSLEER. CDR3 amino acids: CASSQRSRVADYGYTF. The CDR3 nucleotides are TGCGCCAGCAGCCAACGATCCCGGGTAGCCGACTATGGCTACACCTTC.

This clonotype has ten or more counts. The V call is TRBV7-2, the J call TRBJ2-5; possibly TRBD2 for D (5 bases). This CDR3 comprises 14 residues. V gave up 1 base and J gave up 7 bases, with 13 bases separating them. Germline CDR1 SGHTA, CDR2 FQGNSA. The CDR3 DNA reads TGTGCCAGCAGCTTAGTGGCGGACTTCGGGACCCAGTACTTC. It is translated as CASSLVADFGTQYF.